This T cell receptor (beta chain) was sequenced in a study of blood T cell repertoires in COVID-19. Background on the study: The study drew acute and convalescent COVID-19 samples from the United States, Italy and Spain. In each case, the material was cDNA or gDNA derived from T cells, B-cell-depleted T cells, or PBMCs.

Per the original methods: Estimation of nucleated cell counts relied on the amplification of reference gene primers. The assay was immunoSEQ multiplex PCR, and TCRdb's table has in-frame clones only and misses some. From that table come the V and J calls and clone size; the DNA was used to work out D and trimming. The sample lists about 74,000 clones, approximately 84% seen once, with 36% in the top ten. This clone has a single count. Input material: peripheral blood. The clonotype comes from a man between 65 and 85 years old with acute or convalescent COVID-19.

The CDR3 loop is CASSSGTGGSGTEAFF. The CDR3 coding sequence is TGTGCCAGCAGTTCCGGGACAGGGGGATCGGGAACTGAAGCTTTCTTT. The V call is TRBV6-5, the J call TRBJ1-1, with TRBD1 matching over 11 bases. With V trimmed by 4 bases and J by 5 bases, 9 bases remained unmatched. The germline gives CDR1 MNHEY, CDR2 SVGAGI. The CDR3 runs to 16 residues.